One and the same sample provided the 10 T cell receptor beta chains below, sequenced in a study of technical replicates of blood from a few donors. Profiled with immunoSEQ multiplex PCR; TCRdb holds only in-frame clones, not every one. Found here are 99,000 or so clones, 95% of them singletons; the top ten hold over 0.2%. The sequenced sample was T cells isolated from PBMCs. The source is a human donor in good health.

This chain joins TRBV10-1 and TRBJ2-1; 9 nucleotides match TRBD2. The CDR3 extends over 16 amino acids. Trimming at V came to 5 bases and at J to 1 base, leaving 6 bases not matched to a gene. The V gene's germline CDR1 is WNHNN and CDR2 SYGVQD (reference sequence). CDR3: CASSSPLAGSYNEQFF. CDR3 nucleotides: TGCGCCAGCAGTTCCCCCCTAGCGGGATCCTACAATGAGCAGTTCTTC.

The CDR3 DNA follows: TGCGCCAGCAGCGGACAGGGTTTTGAGCAGTTCTTC. Translating gives CASSGQGFEQFF. The V gene is TRBV10-2, the J gene TRBJ2-1, with TRBD1 identical over 8 bases. V lost 6 bases to trimming and J lost 9 bases; unmatched junction nucleotides: 4. The CDR3 is 12 residues long. Germline assignment: CDR1 WSHSY and CDR2 SAAADI.

The J gene is TRBJ2-1, the V gene TRBV4-1; unclear D gene. The CDR3 covers 16 residues. In germline, CDR1 is MGHRA, CDR2 YSYEKL. Trimming stripped 0 bases from V and 3 bases from J, with 12 bases between. The CDR3 nucleotides are TGCGCCAGCAGCCAAGATACTCGAACGAGCTACAATGAGCAGTTCTTC. This translates into CASSQDTRTSYNEQFF.

The rearrangement joins TRBV4-2 to TRBJ2-3; 11 bases agree with TRBD2. Germline CDR1 reads LGHNA; CDR2 reads YNFKEQ. The CDR3 length is 15 residues. The V gene end was trimmed by 1 base and the J gene end by 6 bases; junction bases not matched to a gene: 3. CDR3 DNA: TGTGCCAGCAGCCAAGGGCCTAGCGGGGGGGATACGCAGTATTTT. Encoded protein: CASSQGPSGGDTQYF.

Comments on this clone: One end of the junction does not line up with germline, which may come from a read error. The rearrangement uses TRBV7-7 and TRBJ2-7; D is uncertain. Germline V gives CDR1 SSHAT, CDR2 FNYEAQ (reference sequence). There are 17 residues in the CDR3. The CDR3 coding sequence is TGTGCTAGCAGCCCATGCCGGTTCCCTACGTTCCGCTACGAGCAGTACTTC. As protein: CASSPCRFPTFRYEQYF.

V and J are TRBV10-1 and TRBJ2-7; TRBD1 is a possible D gene (5 bases). This CDR3 comprises 14 residues. Per germline, CDR1 WNHNN and CDR2 SYGVQD (reference sequence). Trimming took 3 bases from V and 5 from J, leaving 14 bases between them. CDR3 in amino acids: CASSDSPGFNEQYF. The CDR3 DNA reads TGCGCCAGCAGTGATTCTCCAGGGTTCAACGAGCAGTACTTC.

The V call is TRBV4-1, the J call TRBJ1-2; no clear D gene. The CDR3 covers 15 residues. In germline, CDR1 is MGHRA, CDR2 YSYEKL. Trimming shortened V by 1 base and J by 3 bases, and 12 bases separated the two germline ends. The CDR3 coding sequence is TGCGCCAGCAGCCAAGTTTGGCCGGGAGACTATGGCTACACCTTC. This gives the protein CASSQVWPGDYGYTF.

V usage is TRBV10-1 and J usage is TRBJ2-3; TRBD2 agrees at 8 bases. The CDR3 extends over 13 amino acids. With V trimmed by 6 bases and J by 5 bases, 4 bases remained unmatched. Germline V lookup: CDR1 WNHNN, CDR2 SYGVQD (reference sequence). CDR3 nucleotides: TGCGCCAGCAGCCCGGGACTAGTAGATACGCAGTATTTT. As protein: CASSPGLVDTQYF.

This clone was recorded once. The rearrangement uses TRBV7-9 and TRBJ1-3; D is unclear. The CDR3 totals 15 residues. Germline CDR1 reads SEHNR; CDR2 reads FQNEAQ (reference sequence). With 0 bases removed from V and 0 bases from J, the gap between germline ends came to 6 bases. This chain's CDR3 is CASSLAQVSGNTIYF. CDR3 sequence (DNA): TGTGCCAGCAGCTTAGCGCAGGTCTCTGGAAACACCATATATTTT.

The chain uses TRBV27 and TRBJ2-7; perhaps TRBD1 as D (6 bases). Per germline, CDR1 MNHEY and CDR2 SMNVEV (reference sequence). The CDR3 spans 14 residues. Trimming left V 0 bases short and J 1 base short, with 7 bases between. CDR3 in DNA: TGTGCCAGCAGTTTATCACAGGGATCCTACGAGCAGTACTTC. It is translated as CASSLSQGSYEQYF.